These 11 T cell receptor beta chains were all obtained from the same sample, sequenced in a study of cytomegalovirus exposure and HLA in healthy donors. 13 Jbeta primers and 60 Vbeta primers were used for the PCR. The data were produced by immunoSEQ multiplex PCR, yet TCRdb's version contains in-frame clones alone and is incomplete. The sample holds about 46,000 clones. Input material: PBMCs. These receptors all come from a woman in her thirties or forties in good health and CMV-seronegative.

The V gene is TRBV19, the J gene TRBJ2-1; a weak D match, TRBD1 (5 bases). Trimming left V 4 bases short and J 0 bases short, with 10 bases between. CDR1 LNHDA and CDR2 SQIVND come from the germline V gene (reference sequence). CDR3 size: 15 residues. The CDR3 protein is CASSKTGSSYNEQFF. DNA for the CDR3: TGTGCCAGTAGTAAAACAGGTAGCTCCTACAATGAGCAGTTCTTC.

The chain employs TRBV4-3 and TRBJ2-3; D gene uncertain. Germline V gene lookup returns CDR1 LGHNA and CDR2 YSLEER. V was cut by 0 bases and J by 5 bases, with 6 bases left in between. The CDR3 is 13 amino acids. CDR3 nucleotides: TGCGCCAGCAGCCAAGATCCGGGAGATACGCAGTATTTT. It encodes CASSQDPGDTQYF.

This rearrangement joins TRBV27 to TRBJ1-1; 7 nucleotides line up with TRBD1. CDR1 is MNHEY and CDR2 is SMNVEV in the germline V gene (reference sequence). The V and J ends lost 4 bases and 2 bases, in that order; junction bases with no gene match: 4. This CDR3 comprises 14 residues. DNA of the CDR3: TGTGCCAGCAGTTCACAGGGGAGAAACACTGAAGCTTTCTTT. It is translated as CASSSQGRNTEAFF.

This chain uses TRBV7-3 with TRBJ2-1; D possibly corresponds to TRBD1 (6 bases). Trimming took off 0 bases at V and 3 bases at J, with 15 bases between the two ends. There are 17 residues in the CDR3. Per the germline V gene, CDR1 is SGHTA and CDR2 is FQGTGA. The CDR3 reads CASSLTFRGSVYNEQFF. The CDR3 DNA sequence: TGTGCCAGCAGCTTAACATTCAGGGGTAGTGTCTACAATGAGCAGTTCTTC.

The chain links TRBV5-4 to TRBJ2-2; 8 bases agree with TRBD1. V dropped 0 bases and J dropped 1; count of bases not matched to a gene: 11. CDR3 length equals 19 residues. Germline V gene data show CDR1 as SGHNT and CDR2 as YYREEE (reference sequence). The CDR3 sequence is CASSLGPLQGGMNTGELFF. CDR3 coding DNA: TGTGCCAGCAGCTTGGGCCCCCTACAGGGGGGAATGAACACCGGGGAGCTGTTTTTT.

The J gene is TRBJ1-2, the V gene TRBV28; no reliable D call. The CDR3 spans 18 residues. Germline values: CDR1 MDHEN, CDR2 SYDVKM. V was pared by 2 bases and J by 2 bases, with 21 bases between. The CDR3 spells CASSLDPSSRLENYGYTF. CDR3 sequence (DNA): TGTGCCAGCAGTTTAGACCCCTCCAGCAGACTTGAGAACTATGGCTACACCTTC.

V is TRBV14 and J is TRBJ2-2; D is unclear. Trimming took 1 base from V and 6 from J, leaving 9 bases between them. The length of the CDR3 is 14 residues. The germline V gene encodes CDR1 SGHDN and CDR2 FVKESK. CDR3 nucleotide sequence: TGTGCCAGCAGCCAAGTACGAGGCGCCGGGGAGCTGTTTTTT. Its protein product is CASSQVRGAGELFF. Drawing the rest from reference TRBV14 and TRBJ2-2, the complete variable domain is EAGVTQFPSHSVIEKGQTVTLRCDPISGHDNLYWYRRVMGKEIKFLLHFVKESKQDESGMPNNRFLAERTGGTYSTLKVQPAELEDSGVYFCASSQVRGAGELFFGEGSRLTVL.

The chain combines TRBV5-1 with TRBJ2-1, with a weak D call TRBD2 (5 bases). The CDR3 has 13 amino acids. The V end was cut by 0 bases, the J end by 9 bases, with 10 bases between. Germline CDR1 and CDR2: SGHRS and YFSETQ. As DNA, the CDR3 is TGCGCCAGCAGCTTGGTTCCCGAGGGTGAGCAGTTCTTC. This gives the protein CASSLVPEGEQFF.

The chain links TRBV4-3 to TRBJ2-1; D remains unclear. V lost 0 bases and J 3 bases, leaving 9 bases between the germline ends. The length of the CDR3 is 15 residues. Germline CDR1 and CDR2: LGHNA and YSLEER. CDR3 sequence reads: CASSQDKVSYNEQFF. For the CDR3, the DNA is TGCGCCAGCAGCCAAGATAAAGTCAGCTACAATGAGCAGTTCTTC.

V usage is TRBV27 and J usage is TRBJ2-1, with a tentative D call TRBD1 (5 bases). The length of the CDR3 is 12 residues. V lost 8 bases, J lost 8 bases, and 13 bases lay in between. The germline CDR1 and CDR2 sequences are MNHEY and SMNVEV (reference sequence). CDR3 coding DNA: TGTGCCAGCGGAAATCTAGGGGATGAGCAGTTCTTC. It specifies CASGNLGDEQFF.

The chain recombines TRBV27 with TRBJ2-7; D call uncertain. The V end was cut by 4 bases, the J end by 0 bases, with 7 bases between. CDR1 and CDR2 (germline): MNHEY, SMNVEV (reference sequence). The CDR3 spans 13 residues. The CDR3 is CASSSGLSYEQYF. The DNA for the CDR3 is TGTGCCAGCAGTTCGGGTCTCTCCTACGAGCAGTACTTC.